Sequencing of this TCR beta chain was carried out in a study of chemoradiotherapy in HPV16-positive cancers. For the study at large: Candidate HPV-specific T-cell clones and common TCR motifs came from functional assays in two HPV16-positive patients.

Data came from immunoSEQ multiplex PCR; TCRdb stores just in-frame clones and leaves some out. The sample yields 7,000 to 8,500 clones, 88% seen once. Specimen: tumor tissue, collected from a patient who underwent chemoradiotherapy. The TCR comes from a human donor with HPV-associated anogenital cancer.

The CDR3 nucleotides read TGTGCCAGCAGTTTATCAAGGCCGGACAGGGTGGCAGATACGCAGTATTTT. It is translated as CASSLSRPDRVADTQYF. The chain carries TRBV27 and TRBJ2-3, with TRBD1 matching 8 bases. The CDR3 runs to 17 residues. V was pared by 0 bases and J by 4 bases, with 9 bases of the junction left unmatched. Germline CDR1 is MNHEY and CDR2 is SMNVEV (reference sequence).